The present T cell receptor (beta chain) was sequenced within a study of neurological immune-mediated disorders (dated by TCRdb to 2018 to 2020). Concerning the study at large: Peripheral blood TCR-beta repertoires from HTLV-I-associated myelopathy (HAM/TSP) patients, multiple sclerosis patients and healthy controls were compared by UMI-based sequencing. Longitudinal HAM/TSP and healthy donors were sampled at 3 time-points each (3-40 month intervals). The 85 to 110 TCR-beta libraries included longitudinal samples, technical triplicates and paired sorted CD4+ and CD8+ T-cell subsets alongside PBMC samples. The cohort comprised 68 subjects: roughly 15 HAM/TSP patients, 35 or so multiple sclerosis patients and 20 or so healthy controls.

Summary of the overall study and its limitations: TCR clonal expansion was greatest in HAM/TSP patients and smallest in MS patients, who ranked below even healthy controls. Expanded clones from different subjects shared no identical CDR3 amino acid sequences, which suggests that TCR-beta repertoires were private in all groups.

Interpreted using the paper, the time point label stands for: longitudinal time-point 2. Libraries from unsorted PBMCs were made from 2 million PBMCs kept in RNAlater at -80 degrees C until RNA extraction. PBMCs were separated from peripheral blood using Ficoll-Hypaque density gradient centrifugation and then cryopreserved in liquid nitrogen. This clonotype was recorded many times. Its specific antigen is unknown. Base qualities are not provided; no much larger clone lies one nucleotide away. To synthesize cDNA, template-switch 5'RACE was performed with a primer carrying a 10-nucleotide random unique molecular identifier so that each TCR transcript was tagged. Every sequencing run covered 15-18 subjects and yielded more than 160 million TCR-beta sequences. The RNeasy kit was used to extract total RNA. Using the KAPA Real-time Library Amplification kit, TCR-beta VDJ regions were amplified with primers for the TCR constant region and the 5'RACE anchor. Sample indexes and Illumina adaptors were added in a first PCR, and a second PCR then increased library yield. The roughly 650 bp TCR product was size-selected on a 2% E-gel SizeSelection system after Ampure bead purification. Library quality was checked on a Bioanalyzer, concentration was measured with Qubit, and libraries were quantified with the Kapa Library Quantification kit before pooling. Libraries were sequenced paired-end 2 x 150 bp on an Illumina HiSeq 2500. To increase sequence diversity, about 25-30% phiX was spiked into each library pool. The authors' analysis ran thus. Quality-filtered reads were processed with the UMI-based MiGEC pipeline, and over 85% of raw TCR sequences were removed by the MiGEC pipeline during error correction. IMGT germline references were used for alignment of VDJ genes, and clonotypes were defined by a unique CDR3 amino acid sequence together with V-J genes. Clonal expansion, Shannon diversity, and CDR3 relatedness (CalcPairwiseDistances, ClusterSamples) were evaluated with VDJtools, and phylogenetic trees were built with CLCbio workbench. A clone was classed as expanded if it had 8 or more unique UMIs, a cutoff based on coefficient-of-variation modelling across technical triplicates. TCRdb handled the public reads itself, with Q25 trimming in fastp and clone calling in MiXCR, and kept productive beta chains. Rows merge per CDR3 protein into single entries with the most common DNA and genes. These V and J calls derive from TCRdb rather than the authors' analysis. This sample gives roughly 49,000 distinct CDR3 sequences in total; less than 15% of them show up just once. The ten largest make up 4.5% to 5.5% of the sample.

From cysteine to phenylalanine, the CDR3 is 12 amino acids long. Of the read, only the CDR3 DNA is kept; its 36 bases are in frame from base 1. Germline trimming: 5 bases from V, 13 bases from J; junction bases outside gene matches: 7. The receptor was isolated from a male donor with HTLV-1-associated myelopathy (HAM/TSP). Specimen: PBMCs. The chain is encoded by TRBV12-3 or TRBV12-4 joined to TRBJ2-4; TRBD2 matches 8 bases in the middle. CDR3 sequence: CASSGDSGAQYF. The bases are TGTGCCAGCAGTGGGGATAGCGGGGCCCAGTACTTC.